These 9 T cell receptor beta chains share one sample of origin, sequenced in a study of cytomegalovirus exposure and HLA in healthy donors. 60 Vbeta and 13 Jbeta primers were used in PCR. The assay was immunoSEQ multiplex PCR, and TCRdb's table has in-frame clones only and misses some. The sample lists around 110,000 clones, 70% to 75% occurring once. The sample consisted of PBMCs. The receptor set was obtained from a female donor in good health and CMV-seronegative.

The table lists this clone with a count of one. The gene calls are TRBV27 and TRBJ1-1, with TRBD1 identical over 8 bases. Germline V gene lookup returns CDR1 MNHEY and CDR2 SMNVEV (reference sequence). CDR3 length: 16 residues. J gave up 5 bases and V 3 bases, and 11 bases lay outside the gene matches. The CDR3 nucleotides read TGTGCCAGCAGTTTTGCCAGGACAGGGCGTGGGACTGAAGCTTTCTTT. This codes for CASSFARTGRGTEAFF.

The rearrangement links TRBV9 to TRBJ1-5; no clear D. Germline CDR1 reads SGDLS; CDR2 reads YYNGEE. The V end was cut by 2 bases, the J end by 9 bases, with 12 bases between. This CDR3 is built from 13 residues. The CDR3 DNA follows: TGTGCCAGCAGCGTCGTGGAGGCGGGGCCCCAGCATTTT. Translated, it gives CASSVVEAGPQHF.

The rearrangement uses TRBV6-5 and TRBJ2-2; no firm D call. From germline, CDR1 is MNHEY and CDR2 SVGAGI. V was clipped by 0 bases and J by 5 bases, with 7 bases between them. The CDR3 contains 14 residues. As DNA, the CDR3 is TGTGCCAGCAGTTACTCCTCAGTGACCGGGGAGCTGTTTTTT. Protein product: CASSYSSVTGELFF.

This clone was counted many times. The gene calls are TRBV2 and TRBJ2-7, with TRBD2 identical over 8 bases. CDR1 SNHLY and CDR2 FYNNEI come from the germline V gene. Losses at the gene ends were 6 bases for V and 6 bases for J; bases not matched to a gene: 7. The CDR3 length is 13 residues. The CDR3 region is CASSTAGDIEQYF. CDR3 coding DNA: TGTGCCAGCAGCACAGCGGGAGATATCGAGCAGTACTTC.

This chain uses TRBV6-1 with TRBJ2-3, with 8 positions matching TRBD1. There are 15 residues in the CDR3. The J segment lost 1 base and the V segment lost 6 bases, leaving 6 bases of the junction unmatched. Per germline, CDR1 MNHNS and CDR2 SASEGT. CDR3 nucleotide sequence: TGTGCCAGCAGCGTGGACAGGGTGGGCACAGATACGCAGTATTTT. Protein sequence: CASSVDRVGTDTQYF.

This sequence joins TRBV4-2 and TRBJ1-1; D is possibly TRBD1 (5 bases). V lost 4 bases, J lost 5 bases, and 20 bases lay in between. CDR1 is LGHNA, CDR2 YNFKEQ, per germline. The CDR3 consists of 16 residues. CDR3: CASSPEPGPTRTEAFF. The DNA for the CDR3 is TGTGCCAGCAGCCCTGAGCCAGGGCCGACGAGGACTGAAGCTTTCTTT.

The table lists this clone with a few counts. J is TRBJ2-4 and V is TRBV28; the match to TRBD2 covers 11 bases. The CDR3 extends over 19 amino acids. With V trimmed by 6 bases and J by 0 bases, 13 bases remained unmatched. Germline CDR1 is MDHEN and CDR2 is SYDVKM. This chain's CDR3 is CASRPRGLADNLAKNIQYF. DNA for the CDR3: TGTGCCAGCAGACCTAGGGGACTAGCGGATAATCTAGCCAAAAACATTCAGTACTTC.

This sequence joins TRBV19 and TRBJ2-6, with unresolved D. The CDR3 is 14 residues long. The V gene's germline CDR1 is LNHDA and CDR2 SQIVND (reference sequence). With 9 bases removed from V and 2 bases from J, the gap between germline ends came to 11 bases. The CDR3 coding sequence is TGTGCCAGCCAAGCAATCGCTGGGGCCAACGTCCTGACTTTC. Amino acids: CASQAIAGANVLTF.

The chain carries TRBV6-5 and TRBJ2-1; 7 bases match TRBD2. V shed 8 bases, J shed 5 bases, and the junction held 6 bases outside the gene matches. The CDR3 is made up of 13 amino acids. Germline loops: CDR1 MNHEY, CDR2 SVGAGI. CDR3 bases: TGTGCCAGCGCGGCTAGCGGTCACAATGAGCAGTTCTTC. Translated: CASAASGHNEQFF.